Below, 13 T cell receptor beta chains from the same sample are listed, as sequenced in a study of CD4 T cell repertoires in COVID-19. These receptors lack a known antigen. Recombinant SARS-CoV-2 spike or nucleoprotein, presented by autologous monocytes, stimulated the CFSE-labeled cells. TCRdb's copy holds only in-frame clones and misses some; the assay was immunoSEQ multiplex PCR. The repertoire holds some 360 clones, with approximately 29% as singletons. This sample comprised effector memory CD4+ T cells, cultured in vitro, obtained after recovery from COVID-19. These receptors came from a human donor who had COVID-19.

This chain links TRBV6-5 with TRBJ1-2, with D tentatively TRBD1 (5 bases). This CDR3 is 14 amino acids long. Trimming stripped 4 bases from V and 3 bases from J, with 12 bases between. CDR1 is MNHEY and CDR2 is SVGAGI in the germline V gene. The CDR3 sequence is CASSSTGHYYGYTF. The CDR3, as DNA: TGTGCCAGCAGTTCTACCGGACACTACTATGGCTACACCTTC.

By its share, this clone is large. The chain recombines TRBV28 with TRBJ1-6; D uncertain. CDR1 and CDR2 from the germline V gene are MDHEN and SYDVKM. The CDR3 totals 14 residues. V was pared by 8 bases and J by 7 bases, with 15 bases between. CDR3 protein: CASSSGVQNSPLHF. The CDR3 DNA is TGTGCCAGCTCCTCTGGAGTACAAAATTCACCCCTCCACTTT.

The chain combines TRBV7-8 with TRBJ1-3, with D unclear. The germline V gene encodes CDR1 SGHVS and CDR2 FQNEAQ. V was trimmed by 5 bases and J by 0 bases, leaving 8 bases between them. The CDR3 is 14 residues long. The DNA for the CDR3 is TGTGCCAGCAGCCCTGTAAGCTCTGGAAACACCATATATTTT. Translation: CASSPVSSGNTIYF.

This rearrangement joins TRBV9 to TRBJ2-6; no definite D call. Trimming left V 7 bases short and J 2 bases short, with 13 bases between. Germline CDR1 SGDLS, CDR2 YYNGEE. This CDR3 has 15 residues. CDR3 amino acids: CASSNPDPGANVLTF. The CDR3 region has the DNA TGTGCCAGCTCGAACCCGGACCCTGGGGCCAACGTCCTGACTTTC.

This chain links TRBV5-1 with TRBJ2-5, with D unclear. Germline loops: CDR1 SGHRS, CDR2 YFSETQ. Trimming removed 0 bases from V and 5 bases from J, with 8 bases in between. The CDR3 length is 13 residues. In DNA, the CDR3 is TGCGCCAGCAGCTTGGTTCGTAAGGAGACCCAGTACTTC. Translated, it gives CASSLVRKETQYF.

The chain recombines TRBV11-2 with TRBJ1-5; tentative D call: TRBD1 (5 bases). From germline, CDR1 is SGHAT and CDR2 FQNNGV. CDR3 length: 16 amino acids. V lost 1 base and J lost 1, with 11 bases in between. The CDR3 here is CASSLVGVSSNQPQHF. The CDR3 coding sequence is TGTGCCAGCAGCTTAGTGGGGGTATCGAGCAATCAGCCCCAGCATTTT. Filled out from reference TRBV11-2 and TRBJ1-5, the complete variable domain reads EAGVAQSPRYKIIEKRQSVAFWCNPISGHATLYWYQQILGQGPKLLIQFQNNGVVDDSQLPKDRFSAERLKGVDSTLKIQPAKLEDSAVYLCASSLVGVSSNQPQHFGDGTRLSIL.

The chain joins TRBV9 to TRBJ2-7; TRBD1 matches 10 bases. The CDR3 sequence is 15 residues long. Losses at the gene ends were 3 bases for V and 3 bases for J; bases not matched to a gene: 6. CDR1 is SGDLS and CDR2 is YYNGEE in the germline V gene. CDR3 region: CASSETRTGGYEQYV. The CDR3 nucleotides are TGTGCCAGCAGCGAGACCCGGACAGGGGGCTACGAGCAGTACGTC.

Relative to its sample, this clone is hyperexpanded. The J gene is TRBJ1-1, the V gene TRBV19; TRBD1 agrees at 8 bases. Trimming removed 6 bases from V and 0 bases from J; junction bases left unmatched: 6. There are 15 residues in the CDR3. Germline-derived CDR1 and CDR2 are LNHDA and SQIVND (reference sequence). The CDR3 nucleotides read TGTGCCAGTAGGGACAGGGTGGGTCTGAACACTGAAGCTTTCTTT. Its protein is CASRDRVGLNTEAFF.

Relative to its sample, this clone is large (0.1 to 1%). V is TRBV6-2 or TRBV6-3 and J is TRBJ1-5; possible D gene TRBD1, 6 bases. CDR1 is MNHEY and CDR2 is SVGEGT in the germline V gene. The CDR3 covers 19 residues. Trimming stripped 0 bases from V and 0 bases from J, with 18 bases between. In nucleotides, the CDR3 is TGTGCCAGCAGTTACTCGGGGGCAGGGATCTCCTATAGCAATCAGCCCCAGCATTTT. This codes for CASSYSGAGISYSNQPQHF.

This chain links TRBV12-2 with TRBJ2-5; the D segment call TRBD2 is taken from the table without a DNA check. TRBV12-2 is labeled a pseudogene. The CDR3 length is 16 residues. In DNA form, the CDR3 reads TGTGCAAGTCGCCAGACAAGAGGCGGGGCAACTTGGACCCAGTACTTC. This gives the protein CASRQTRGGATWTQYF.

The V and J genes are TRBV19 and TRBJ2-2; 8 bases map to TRBD1. V shed 6 bases, J shed 0 bases, and the junction held 6 bases outside the gene matches. The CDR3 runs 16 residues. Germline loops: CDR1 LNHDA, CDR2 SQIVND (reference sequence). In DNA form, the CDR3 reads TGTGCCAGTAGGACAATGACAGGGGCGAACACCGGGGAGCTGTTTTTT. It translates to CASRTMTGANTGELFF.

The chain carries TRBV5-1 and TRBJ2-1, with TRBD2 matching over 9 bases. The CDR3 has 17 residues. The V gene's germline CDR1 is SGHRS and CDR2 YFSETQ. J was trimmed by 4 bases and V by 0 bases; bases with no gene match: 8. This CDR3 reads CASSLAFAGGDYNEQFF. In DNA form, the CDR3 reads TGCGCCAGCAGCTTGGCGTTCGCGGGGGGGGATTACAATGAGCAGTTCTTC.

This clone was detected only a few times. The V call is TRBV5-1, the J call TRBJ2-2; possibly TRBD1 for D (6 bases). Trimming stripped 4 bases from V and 3 bases from J, with 13 bases between. CDR3 length: 15 amino acids. Germline V gene data show CDR1 as SGHRS and CDR2 as YFSETQ. CDR3 in DNA: TGCGCCAGCAGCGCGTACAGGGTAGACACCGGGGAGCTGTTTTTT. Protein product: CASSAYRVDTGELFF.